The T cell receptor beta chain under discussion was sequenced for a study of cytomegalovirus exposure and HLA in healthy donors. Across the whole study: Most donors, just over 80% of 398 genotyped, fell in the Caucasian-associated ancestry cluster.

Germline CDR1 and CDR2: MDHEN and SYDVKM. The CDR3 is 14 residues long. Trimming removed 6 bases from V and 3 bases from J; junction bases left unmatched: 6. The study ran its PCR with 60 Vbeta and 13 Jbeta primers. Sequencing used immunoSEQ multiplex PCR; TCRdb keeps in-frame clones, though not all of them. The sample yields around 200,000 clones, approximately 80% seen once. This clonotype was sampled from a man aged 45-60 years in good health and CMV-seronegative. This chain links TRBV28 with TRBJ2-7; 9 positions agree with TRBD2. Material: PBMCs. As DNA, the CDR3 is TGTGCCAGCAGACCCGGACTAGCGAACTACGAGCAGTACTTC. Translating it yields CASRPGLANYEQYF.